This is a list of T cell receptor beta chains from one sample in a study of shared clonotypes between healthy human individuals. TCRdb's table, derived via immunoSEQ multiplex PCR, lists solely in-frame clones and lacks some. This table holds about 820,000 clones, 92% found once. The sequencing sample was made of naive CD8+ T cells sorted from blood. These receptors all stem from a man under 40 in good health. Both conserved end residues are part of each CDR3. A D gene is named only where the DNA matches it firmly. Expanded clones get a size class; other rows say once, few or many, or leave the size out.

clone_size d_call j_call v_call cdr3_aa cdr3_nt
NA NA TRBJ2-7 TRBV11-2 CASSSNLFYEQYF TGTGCCAGCAGCTCCAATTTGTTCTACGAGCAGTACTTC
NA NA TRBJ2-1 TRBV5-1 CASTRVSSYNEQFF TGCGCCAGTACTCGGGTCAGCTCCTACAATGAGCAGTTCTTC
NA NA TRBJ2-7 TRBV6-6 CASSPGVPDEQYF TGTGCCAGCAGTCCAGGGGTCCCCGACGAGCAGTACTTC
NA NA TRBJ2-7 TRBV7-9 CASGHRSYEQYF TGTGCCAGCGGTCACCGTTCCTACGAGCAGTACTTC
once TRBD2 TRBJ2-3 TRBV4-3 CASSRKRGTGGPPDTQYF TGCGCCAGCAGCCGCAAGCGCGGGACGGGAGGGCCCCCAGATACGCAGTATTTT
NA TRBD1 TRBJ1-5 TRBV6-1 CASSELRTGLNQPQHF TGTGCCAGCAGTGAACTTAGGACAGGGCTCAATCAGCCCCAGCATTTT
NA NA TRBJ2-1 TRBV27 CASSTVSGQQFF TGTGCCAGCTCGACCGTTTCCGGGCAGCAGTTCTTC
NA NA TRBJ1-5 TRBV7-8 CASSPFGQGYSNQPQHF TGTGCCAGCAGCCCCTTTGGCCAGGGATATAGCAATCAGCCCCAGCATTTT
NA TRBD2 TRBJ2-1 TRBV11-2 CASSLDVGLAGYNEQFF TGTGCCAGCAGCTTAGATGTAGGTCTAGCGGGTTACAATGAGCAGTTCTTC
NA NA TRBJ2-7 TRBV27 CASSLQVTYEQYF TGTGCCAGCAGTCTACAGGTTACCTACGAGCAGTACTTC
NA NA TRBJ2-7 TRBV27 CASRSPTGQVHEQYF TGTGCCAGCAGATCTCCAACCGGGCAGGTCCACGAGCAGTACTTC
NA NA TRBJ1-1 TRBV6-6 CASSYRTANTEAFF TGTGCCAGCAGTTACAGGACAGCGAACACTGAAGCTTTCTTT
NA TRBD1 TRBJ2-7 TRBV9 CASSGGTGGEQYF TGTGCCAGCAGCGGAGGGACAGGTGGGGAGCAGTACTTC
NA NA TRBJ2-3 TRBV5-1 CASSLRREADTQYF TGCGCCAGCAGCTTACGCAGGGAGGCAGATACGCAGTATTTT
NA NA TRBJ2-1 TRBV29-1 CSVEDPAAGYNEQFF TGCAGCGTTGAAGACCCCGCGGCAGGCTACAATGAGCAGTTCTTC
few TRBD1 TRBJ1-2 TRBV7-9 CASSSGQGYGYTF TGTGCCAGCAGCTCGGGACAGGGCTATGGCTACACCTTC
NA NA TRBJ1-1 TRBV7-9 CASAPGLNTEAFF TGTGCCAGCGCTCCAGGGTTGAACACTGAAGCTTTCTTT
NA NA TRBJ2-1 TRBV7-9 CASSPTPGTENNEQFF TGTGCCAGCAGCCCCACGCCCGGGACGGAGAACAATGAGCAGTTCTTC
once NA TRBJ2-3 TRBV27 CASSTSGGLEYF TGTGCCAGCAGTACCTCTGGGGGGCTAGAGTATTTT
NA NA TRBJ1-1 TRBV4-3 CASSQTPGDDEAFF TGCGCCAGCAGCCAGACCCCCGGGGACGATGAAGCTTTCTTT
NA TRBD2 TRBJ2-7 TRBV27 CASSFGLAGYEQYF TGTGCCAGCAGTTTCGGCCTAGCGGGCTACGAGCAGTACTTC
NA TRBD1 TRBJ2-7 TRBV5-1 CASSLTGGYEQYF TGCGCCAGCAGCTTAACAGGGGGCTACGAGCAGTACTTC
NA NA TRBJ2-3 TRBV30 CAWSSSAGTDTQYF TGTGCCTGGAGTTCTAGCGCCGGCACAGATACGCAGTATTTT
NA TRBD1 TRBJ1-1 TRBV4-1 CASSRIGQGAEAFF TGCGCCAGCAGCCGGATAGGACAGGGGGCGGAAGCTTTCTTT
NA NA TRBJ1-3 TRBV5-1 CASSLVSKQPIYF TGCGCCAGCAGCTTGGTGTCGAAACAGCCAATATATTTT